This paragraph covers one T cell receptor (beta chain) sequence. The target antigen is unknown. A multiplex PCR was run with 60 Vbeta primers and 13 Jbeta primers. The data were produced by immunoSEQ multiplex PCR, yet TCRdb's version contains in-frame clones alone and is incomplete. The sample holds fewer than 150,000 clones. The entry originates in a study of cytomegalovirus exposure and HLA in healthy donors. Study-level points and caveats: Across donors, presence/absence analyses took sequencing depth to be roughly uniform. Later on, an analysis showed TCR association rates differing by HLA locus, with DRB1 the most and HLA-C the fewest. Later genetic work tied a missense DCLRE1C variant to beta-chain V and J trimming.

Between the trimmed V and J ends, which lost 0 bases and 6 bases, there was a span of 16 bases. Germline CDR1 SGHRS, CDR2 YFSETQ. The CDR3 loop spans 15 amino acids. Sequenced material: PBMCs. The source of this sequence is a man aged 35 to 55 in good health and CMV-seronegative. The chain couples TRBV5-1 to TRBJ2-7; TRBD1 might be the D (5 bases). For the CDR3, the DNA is TGCGCCAGCAGCTTGGGTGGGGCCCAAGGGGTCGAGCAGTACTTC. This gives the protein CASSLGGAQGVEQYF.